Each of the 8 T cell receptor beta chains below was sequenced from the same sample in a study of blood T cell repertoires in COVID-19. Repertoires were generated with immunoSEQ multiplex PCR, while TCRdb's copy carries only in-frame clones and drops some. This table holds roughly 100,000 clones, around 88% found once. Sequencing was performed on peripheral blood. The receptors here all came from a human donor in a cohort sampled during active COVID-19.

The chain links TRBV5-5 to TRBJ1-2; 7 bases fit TRBD1. Germline-derived CDR1 and CDR2 are SGHKS and YYEKEE (reference sequence). The CDR3 is 13 amino acids. The ends lost 4 bases at V and 4 bases at J; junction bases unmatched: 4. The CDR3 loop is CASSPGQPYGYTF. The CDR3 DNA sequence: TGTGCCAGCAGCCCGGGACAGCCCTATGGCTACACCTTC. Together with reference TRBV5-5 and TRBJ1-2, the CDR3 gives the full variable domain: DAGVTQSPTHLIKTRGQQVTLRCSPISGHKSVSWYQQVLGQGPQFIFQYYEKEERGRGNFPDRFSARQFPNYSSELNVNALLLGDSALYLCASSPGQPYGYTFGSGTRLTVV.

The chain recombines TRBV2 with TRBJ1-5; unclear D gene. Germline lookup yields CDR1 SNHLY and CDR2 FYNNEI. V lost 4 bases, J lost 3 bases, and 13 bases lay in between. This CDR3 has 15 amino acids. The CDR3 coding sequence is TGTGCCAGCAGTGGGGCAGGAGGTGACAATCAGCCCCAGCATTTT. Its translation: CASSGAGGDNQPQHF. Full variable domain (remainder filled in from reference TRBV2 and TRBJ1-5): EPEVTQTPSHQVTQMGQEVILRCVPISNHLYFYWYRQILGQKVEFLVSFYNNEISEKSEIFDDQFSVERPDGSNFTLKIRSTKLEDSAMYFCASSGAGGDNQPQHFGDGTRLSIL.

CDR3 coding DNA: TGTGCCAGCAGCTCAGGGTCTTGGGAGCAGTTCTTC. It codes for CASSSGSWEQFF. The chain carries TRBV9 and TRBJ2-1, with D possibly being TRBD1 (5 bases). Between the trimmed V and J ends, which lost 4 bases and 10 bases, there was a span of 12 bases. The CDR3 is 12 residues long. Germline loops: CDR1 SGDLS, CDR2 YYNGEE. The full variable domain, in which reference TRBV9 and TRBJ2-1 provide the parts outside the CDR3, is DSGVTQTPKHLITATGQRVTLRCSPRSGDLSVYWYQQSLDQGLQFLIQYYNGEERAKGNILERFSAQQFPDLHSELNLSSLELGDSALYFCASSSGSWEQFFGPGTRLTVL.

This chain uses TRBV28 with TRBJ1-5; perhaps TRBD1 as D (5 bases). The germline V gene encodes CDR1 MDHEN and CDR2 SYDVKM. Trimming pared 2 bases from V and 3 bases from J, leaving 11 bases between. The CDR3 has 15 residues. The chain's CDR3 is CASSLKAGHNQPQHF. CDR3 nucleotide sequence: TGTGCCAGCAGTTTAAAGGCAGGGCACAATCAGCCCCAGCATTTT.

The gene calls are TRBV28 and TRBJ1-3, with D perhaps TRBD1 (6 bases). This CDR3 has 14 residues. The germline V gene has CDR1 MDHEN and CDR2 SYDVKM. V was shortened by 7 bases and J by 4 bases, with 14 bases between the two germline ends. Here the CDR3 DNA reads TGTGCCAGCAACCAACAGGGATCAGGAAACACCATATATTTT. This translates into CASNQQGSGNTIYF.

This chain uses TRBV11-2 with TRBJ2-3; D might be TRBD2 (5 bases). Germline CDR1 reads SGHAT; CDR2 reads FQNNGV. The CDR3 sequence is 17 residues long. V was shortened by 3 bases and J by 0 bases, with 16 bases between the two germline ends. The CDR3 DNA follows: TGTGCCAGCAGCTTGTGGGGAGACCCTACTAGCACAGATACGCAGTATTTT. Its protein is CASSLWGDPTSTDTQYF. The entire variable domain, with the rest obtained from reference TRBV11-2 and TRBJ2-3, is as follows: EAGVAQSPRYKIIEKRQSVAFWCNPISGHATLYWYQQILGQGPKLLIQFQNNGVVDDSQLPKDRFSAERLKGVDSTLKIQPAKLEDSAVYLCASSLWGDPTSTDTQYFGPGTRLTVL.

In this sample, this clone turned up once. The gene calls are TRBV25-1 and TRBJ1-2, with 7 bases identical to TRBD1. This CDR3 is 12 amino acids long. CDR1 and CDR2 from the germline V gene are MGHDK and SYGVNS. Trimming cost V 7 bases and J 7 bases; bases outside gene matches: 6. CDR3 sequence (DNA): TGTGCCAGCACCGGACAGGCAGGTGGCTACACCTTC. It specifies CASTGQAGGYTF.

J is TRBJ1-1 and V is TRBV7-3; 8 bases map to TRBD1. Germline CDR1 is SGHTA and CDR2 is FQGTGA. Unmatched junction bases numbered 14, after V lost 4 bases and J lost 4 bases. This CDR3 region has 17 residues. Here the CDR3 reads CASSSGGPVKGITEAFF. The CDR3, as DNA: TGTGCCAGCAGCTCAGGGGGCCCAGTTAAAGGGATCACTGAAGCTTTCTTT.